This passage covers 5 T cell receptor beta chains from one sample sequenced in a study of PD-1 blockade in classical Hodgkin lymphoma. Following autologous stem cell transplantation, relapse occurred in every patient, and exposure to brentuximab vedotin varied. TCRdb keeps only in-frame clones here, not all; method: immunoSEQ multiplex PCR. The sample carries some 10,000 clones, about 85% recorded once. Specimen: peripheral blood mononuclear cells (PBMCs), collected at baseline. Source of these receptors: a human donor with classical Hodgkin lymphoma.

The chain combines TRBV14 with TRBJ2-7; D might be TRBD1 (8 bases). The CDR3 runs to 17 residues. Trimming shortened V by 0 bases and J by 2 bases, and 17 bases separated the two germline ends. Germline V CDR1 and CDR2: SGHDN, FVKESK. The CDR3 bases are TGTGCCAGCAGCCAAGAAAAGCGGGACAGGCCCGCCTACGAGCAGTACTTC. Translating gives CASSQEKRDRPAYEQYF.

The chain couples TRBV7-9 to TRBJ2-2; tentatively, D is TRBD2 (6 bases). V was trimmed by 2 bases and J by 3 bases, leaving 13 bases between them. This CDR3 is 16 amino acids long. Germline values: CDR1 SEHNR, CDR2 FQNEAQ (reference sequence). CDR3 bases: TGTGCCAGCAGCTTATCTGGCGGGGCAGACACCGGGGAGCTGTTTTTT. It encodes CASSLSGGADTGELFF.

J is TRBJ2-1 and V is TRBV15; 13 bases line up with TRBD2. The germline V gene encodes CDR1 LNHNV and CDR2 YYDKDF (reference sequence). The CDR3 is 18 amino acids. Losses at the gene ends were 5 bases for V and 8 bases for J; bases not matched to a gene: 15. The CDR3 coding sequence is TGTGCCACCAGCTCTGGACTAGCGGGAGTTTCGGTCGTCGATGAGCAGTTCTTC. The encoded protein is CATSSGLAGVSVVDEQFF.

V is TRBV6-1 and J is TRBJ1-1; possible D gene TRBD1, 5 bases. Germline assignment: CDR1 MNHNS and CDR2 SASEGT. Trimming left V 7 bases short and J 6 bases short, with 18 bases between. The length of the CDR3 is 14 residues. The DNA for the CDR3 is TGTGCCAGCACCCCCACGAACATAGGGGCTGAAGCTTTCTTT. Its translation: CASTPTNIGAEAFF.

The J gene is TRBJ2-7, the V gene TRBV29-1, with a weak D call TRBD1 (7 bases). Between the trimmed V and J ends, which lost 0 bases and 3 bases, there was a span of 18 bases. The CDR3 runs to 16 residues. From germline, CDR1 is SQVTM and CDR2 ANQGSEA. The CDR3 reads CSVEDPDREESYEQYF. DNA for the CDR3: TGCAGCGTTGAAGACCCCGACAGGGAGGAAAGCTACGAGCAGTACTTC.